These T cell receptor beta chains were read from a single sample in a study of immune characterization of retroperitoneal liposarcoma. TCRdb analysed the PCR reads with MiXCR anew, one entry per CDR3 protein. The sample includes about 2,100 distinct CDR3 sequences, about 35% of them seen just once. The sequencing input was tumor tissue. These receptors came from a male donor with retroperitoneal liposarcoma. Both conserved end residues are part of each CDR3. A D gene is named only where the DNA matches it firmly. For some rows the clone size is stated as once, few or many, or as a class when expanded; others skip it.

>TRBV6-7|-|-|TRBJ2-7
TGTGCCAGCAGTTCTCCGACTGGTTCGTCCTACGAGCAGTACTTC
CASSSPTGSSYEQYF
>TRBV7-2|few|TRBD2|TRBJ2-1
TGTGCCAGCAGCTTATCTAGCGGAGACCACAATGAGCAGTTCTTC
CASSLSSGDHNEQFF
>TRBV20-1|-|-|TRBJ2-3
TGCAGTGCTAGCACGGTAGTGGCAGATACGCAGTATTTT
CSASTVVADTQYF
>TRBV27|few|TRBD1|TRBJ1-1
TGTGCCAGCAGTTTAGTACAGGGGTGGTACACTGAAGCTTTCTTT
CASSLVQGWYTEAFF
>TRBV30|few|-|TRBJ2-2
TGTGCCTCGCCAAAACAGGGAACCGGGGAGCTGTTTTTT
CASPKQGTGELFF
>TRBV7-2|medium-sized|-|TRBJ2-1
TGTGCCAGCAGCTTTAACGGGGGCTTTGAGCAGTTCTTC
CASSFNGGFEQFF
>TRBV6-1|few|-|TRBJ2-7
TGTGCCAGCAGTGAACCGGGTAGGGGCAGTCACTACGAGCAGTACTTC
CASSEPGRGSHYEQYF
>TRBV7-2|-|TRBD2|TRBJ2-7
TGTGCCAGCAATCCGGGGGGGACCATAACCTACGAGCAGTACTTC
CASNPGGTITYEQYF
>TRBV27|few|-|TRBJ2-5
TGTGCCAGCAGTAGCCCGAGGGGACGCTCCTACAATGAGCAGTACTTC
CASSSPRGRSYNEQYF
>TRBV6-1|-|TRBD1|TRBJ2-7
TGTGCCAGCAGTGAAGGACAGGGGGCATACGAGCAGTACTTC
CASSEGQGAYEQYF
>TRBV6-1|-|TRBD1|TRBJ2-7
TGTGCCAGCAGGGGACAGGGGAGTTACGAGCAGTACTTC
CASRGQGSYEQYF
>TRBV6-1|few|-|TRBJ2-7
TGTGCCAGCAGAGACAGTTCCCGTGAGCAGTACTTC
CASRDSSREQYF
>TRBV11-3|-|-|TRBJ2-7
TGTGCCAGCAGCCCGACAGGGAGGGAGCAGTACTTC
CASSPTGREQYF
>TRBV6-5|-|TRBD2|TRBJ2-7
TGTGCCAGCAGCGTAGCGGGAGTAGCTCCGGGGTCCTACGAGCAGTACTTC
CASSVAGVAPGSYEQYF
>TRBV6-6|medium-sized|-|TRBJ2-5
TGTGCCAGCAGCCCGGGTTTTGAACAAGAGACCCAGTACTTC
CASSPGFEQETQYF
>TRBV6-6|few|-|TRBJ2-2
TGTGCCAGCAGTCGGCGGGATGACACCGGGGAGCTGTTTTTT
CASSRRDDTGELFF
>TRBV6-1|large|TRBD2|TRBJ2-1
TGTGCCAGCAGTGAACTAGCGGGAGAAGGGAGTGAGCAGTTCTTC
CASSELAGEGSEQFF
>TRBV5-1|few|-|TRBJ2-2
TGCGCCAGCAGCTTGGAGTCAGTCACCGGGGAGCTGTTTTTT
CASSLESVTGELFF
>TRBV6-5|few|-|TRBJ2-3
TGTGCCAGCAGTACAGAATTCAGTTACCGGGGCACAGATACGCAGTATTTT
CASSTEFSYRGTDTQYF
>TRBV7-2|medium-sized|TRBD1|TRBJ2-1
TGTGCCAGCAGCCCACGGGGCGGACAGGGCAACTCCTACGAGCAGTTCTTC
CASSPRGGQGNSYEQFF
>TRBV7-2|medium-sized|-|TRBJ2-5
TGTGCCAGCAGCCCCTTGGCGCTAGTTCAGCTAGAGACCCAGTACTTC
CASSPLALVQLETQYF
>TRBV6-1|-|-|TRBJ2-1
TGTGCCAGCAGTATTAGTCGGAATGAGCAGTTCTTC
CASSISRNEQFF
>TRBV5-1|few|TRBD2|TRBJ2-3
TGCGCCAGCAGCTTGACCCCTACTAGCGGGAGTATCACAGATACGCAGTATTTT
CASSLTPTSGSITDTQYF
>TRBV6-1|medium-sized|-|TRBJ2-7
TGTGCCAGCAGTGAAGTAGGGGACGAGCAGTACTTC
CASSEVGDEQYF
>TRBV10-2|medium-sized|TRBD1|TRBJ2-3
TGCGCCAGCCGCTGGGACAGCGCCACTAGCACAGATACGCAGTATTTT
CASRWDSATSTDTQYF
>TRBV6-1|-|-|TRBJ1-5
TGTGCCAGCCTACCAGGGCATTCCAATCAGCCCCAGCATTTT
CASLPGHSNQPQHF
>TRBV5-1|few|-|TRBJ2-1
TGCGCCAGCAAGCAAGATGAAGGTCCCTACAATGAGCAGTTCTTC
CASKQDEGPYNEQFF
>TRBV6-8|-|TRBD2|TRBJ2-1
TGTGCCAGCAGTTACTCGACCCCGGGCCGGGGGGGCTACGAGCAGTTCTTT
CASSYSTPGRGGYEQFF
>TRBV4-1|-|-|TRBJ2-5
TGCGCCAGCAGCCTCTCATTGGGCGGCAGTAAGACCCAGTACTTC
CASSLSLGGSKTQYF
>TRBV7-2|-|TRBD2|TRBJ2-7
TGTGCCAGCAGCCTTCGGACTAGCCAGGGCAATGAGCAGTACTTC
CASSLRTSQGNEQYF
>TRBV7-2|few|TRBD2|TRBJ2-7
TGTGCCAGCAGCTTACGCGGGGACTACAATGAGCAGTACTTC
CASSLRGDYNEQYF